A single sample is the source of the 6 T cell receptor beta chains below, sequenced in a study of post-analysis software for immune sequencing data. Study-level points and caveats: When patients were compared with controls, about five TRBV segments were more frequent, TRBV5-6, TRBV5-1 and TRBV20-1 among them.

Their target antigens are unknown. The TCR beta cDNA libraries contained unique molecular identifiers. TCRdb fed the PCR reads into MiXCR, producing one record per CDR3 protein. There are some 370,000 distinct CDR3 sequences in the sample; around a third occur only once, and around an eighth lies in the top ten. The sequencing sample was made of blood. The receptors come from a girl aged 5-17 years with multiple sclerosis.

The chain uses TRBV4-1 and TRBJ2-1, with 9 bases lining up with TRBD2. The germline CDR1 and CDR2 sequences are MGHRA and YSYEKL. CDR3 length: 18 amino acids. Germline trimming cut 4 bases from V and 5 bases from J; bases unmatched to any gene: 15. This CDR3 reads CASSPVSGGDLSNNEQFF. The DNA of the CDR3 is TGCGCCAGCAGCCCAGTTAGCGGGGGCGATCTGTCTAACAATGAGCAGTTCTTC.

This chain connects TRBV4-1 to TRBJ2-1; TRBD2 matches 14 bases. Germline CDR1 MGHRA, CDR2 YSYEKL. CDR3 length: 21 residues. J lost 6 bases, V lost 0 bases, and 16 bases had no gene match. This chain's CDR3 is CASSQDRGETSGGAESNEQFF. CDR3 coding DNA: TGCGCCAGCAGCCAAGATAGGGGGGAGACTAGCGGGGGGGCTGAGAGCAATGAGCAGTTCTTC.

This chain links TRBV20-1 with TRBJ2-7, with 10 positions matching TRBD2. Per germline, CDR1 DFQATT and CDR2 SNEGSKA (reference sequence). CDR3 length: 16 amino acids. V was pared by 3 bases and J by 0 bases, with 8 bases of the junction left unmatched. The chain's CDR3 is CSARPQTSGFSYEQYF. The CDR3 bases are TGCAGTGCTAGGCCACAGACTAGCGGGTTCTCCTACGAGCAGTACTTC.

The rearrangement joins TRBV3-1 to TRBJ2-3; 8 bases fit TRBD2. This CDR3 spans 16 amino acids. Trimming took 3 bases from V and 0 from J; bases not matched to a gene: 5. The germline gives CDR1 LGHDT, CDR2 YNNKEL (reference sequence). CDR3 residues: CASSQRLALSTDTQYF. CDR3 coding DNA: TGTGCCAGCAGCCAGAGACTAGCGCTTAGCACAGATACGCAGTATTTT.

This chain joins TRBV7-3 and TRBJ2-5; a possible D gene is TRBD2 (6 bases). This CDR3 is built from 15 residues. Looked up from germline, CDR1 is SGHTA and CDR2 is FQGTGA. Trimming pared 4 bases from V and 5 bases from J, leaving 17 bases between. CDR3 DNA: TGTGCCAGCAGCTCCATTAGCGGCCCCCAGGAGACCCAGTACTTC. Its protein product is CASSSISGPQETQYF.

On this clonotype: The CDR3 ends on some other residue instead of the conserved phenylalanine or tryptophan, so this is likely a read error. The rearrangement links TRBV29-1 to TRBJ2-3; D is unresolved. Per the germline V gene, CDR1 is SQVTM and CDR2 is ANQGSEA. The CDR3 is 13 residues long. The V and J ends lost 6 bases and 2 bases respectively, with 12 bases between them. This CDR3 reads CSVAPSPTDTQYV. CDR3 nucleotides: TGCAGCGTCGCGCCCAGTCCCACAGATACGCAGTATGTT.